This T cell receptor beta chain emerged from a study of Graves' ophthalmopathy and Graves' hyperthyroidism. RNA transcripts yielded amplified TCR beta CDR3 regions. Amplification began with first-round RT-PCR using HTBI primers, then second-round multiplex PCR was performed. One entry per CDR3 protein results from TCRdb running MiXCR on the multiplex PCR reads. Of around 1,000,000 distinct CDR3 sequences listed, roughly two fifths are singletons. This clonotype came up many times. The origin of this receptor is an adult man with Graves' hyperthyroidism. What was sequenced was peripheral blood or thyroid tissue (not recorded which).

CDR3 protein: CAIRGTPTYEQYF. In nucleotides, the CDR3 is TGTGCCATCAGAGGGACACCTACCTACGAGCAGTACTTC. The chain joins TRBV10-3 to TRBJ2-7; tentatively, D is TRBD1 (6 bases). CDR3 length: 13 residues. Germline values: CDR1 ENHRY, CDR2 SYGVKD. V was shortened by 6 bases and J by 2 bases, with 11 bases between the two germline ends.